These 31 T cell receptor beta chains were all obtained from the same sample, sequenced in a study of beta chain features in type 1 diabetes. These receptors' targets are unknown. Expressed TCRB transcripts were sequenced, since all the RNA that had been isolated was reverse transcribed. Sequencing used immunoSEQ multiplex PCR; TCRdb keeps in-frame clones, though not all of them. This sample carries some 280,000 clones, roughly an eighth of them seen once, and the ten largest clones take more than 0.015%. General study results and limits: There was a moderate but significant shortening of TCRB CDR3s in all four CD4+ subsets of Type 1 diabetes patients.

Sequences were obtained from naive CD4+ T cells from blood. These receptor sequences come from a man aged 30 to 45 with type 1 diabetes.

The chain has TRBV2 and TRBJ2-1, with TRBD2 as a possible D gene (7 bases). The germline gives CDR1 SNHLY, CDR2 FYNNEI. V lost 6 bases, J lost 7 bases, and 16 bases lay in between. CDR3 length equals 14 residues. The chain's CDR3 is CASSARGGVNEQFF. The CDR3 region has the DNA TGTGCCAGCAGCGCAAGAGGGGGGGTAAATGAGCAGTTCTTC.

This clone occurred a few times. The chain couples TRBV4-1 to TRBJ2-1; 16 positions match TRBD2. After removal of 5 bases from V and 9 bases from J, the junction contained 7 bases not matched to a gene. Germline CDR1 MGHRA, CDR2 YSYEKL. The CDR3 covers 16 residues. The CDR3 is CASSALGLAGGGEQFF. In DNA, the CDR3 is TGCGCCAGCAGCGCTCTGGGACTAGCGGGAGGGGGTGAGCAGTTCTTC.

This clone turned up a few times. J is TRBJ1-1 and V is TRBV6-6, with D possibly TRBD1 on 5 matching bases. Trimming pared 7 bases from V and 0 bases from J, leaving 18 bases between. The CDR3 spans 16 residues. CDR1 is MNHNY, CDR2 SVGAGI, per germline (reference sequence). The CDR3 protein is CASTRGGVPMNTEAFF. The CDR3 DNA reads TGTGCCAGCACCCGGGGGGGTGTCCCCATGAACACTGAAGCTTTCTTT.

The rearrangement uses TRBV7-9 and TRBJ2-1, with 7 nucleotides matching TRBD1. The CDR3 length is 14 residues. In germline, CDR1 is SEHNR, CDR2 FQNEAQ (reference sequence). With V trimmed by 4 bases and J by 5 bases, 5 bases remained unmatched. The CDR3 is CASSWGTENNEQFF. CDR3 in DNA: TGTGCCAGCAGCTGGGGGACAGAGAACAATGAGCAGTTCTTC.

This clone was observed a handful of times. The chain's CDR3 is CAWTGGYGYTF. The CDR3 region has the DNA TGTGCCTGGACAGGGGGCTATGGCTACACCTTC. The gene calls are TRBV30 and TRBJ1-2; 7 bases agree with TRBD1. The CDR3 sequence is 11 residues long. CDR1 is GTSNPN and CDR2 is SVGIG in the germline V gene (reference sequence). The V segment lost 4 bases and the J segment 4 bases; nucleotides outside the gene matches: 0.

The rearrangement links TRBV5-6 to TRBJ2-7; 11 bases agree with TRBD1. Germline V gene sequence: CDR1 SGHDT, CDR2 YYEEEE. J lost 1 base, V lost 3 bases, and 6 bases had no gene match. This CDR3 spans 16 amino acids. In DNA, the CDR3 is TGTGCCAGCAGCTCACCGGGACAGGGGGTTTCCTACGAGCAGTACTTC. Translated: CASSSPGQGVSYEQYF.

This chain's CDR3 is CASSHSTGIRDEQYF. The CDR3 DNA reads TGCGCCAGCAGTCACTCGACAGGGATTCGCGACGAGCAGTACTTC. The chain is built from TRBV4-3 and TRBJ2-7, with TRBD1 matching 7 bases. V gave up 6 bases and J gave up 5 bases; unmatched junction bases: 13. There are 15 residues in the CDR3. The V gene's germline CDR1 is LGHNA and CDR2 YSLEER.

This rearrangement joins TRBV5-1 to TRBJ2-5, with D tentatively TRBD1 (6 bases). Deletions cut 4 bases from V and 7 bases from J, with 17 bases between. Germline CDR1 SGHRS, CDR2 YFSETQ. The length of the CDR3 is 14 residues. The CDR3 is CASSLFGGTRTQYF. The CDR3 nucleotides read TGCGCCAGCAGCCTCTTCGGTGGGACAAGGACCCAGTACTTC. Filled out from reference TRBV5-1 and TRBJ2-5, the complete variable domain reads KAGVTQTPRYLIKTRGQQVTLSCSPISGHRSVSWYQQTPGQGLQFLFEYFSETQRNKGNFPGRFSGRQFSNSRSEMNVSTLELGDSALYLCASSLFGGTRTQYFGPGTRLLVL.

This clone was counted only a few times. The chain combines TRBV9 with TRBJ2-1; D call uncertain. The CDR3 runs to 17 residues. Trimming took 0 bases from V and 5 from J, leaving 18 bases between them. Looked up from germline, CDR1 is SGDLS and CDR2 is YYNGEE. This chain's CDR3 is CASSVAPNAYSNNEQFF. The DNA for the CDR3 is TGTGCCAGCAGCGTAGCCCCCAATGCCTACTCGAACAATGAGCAGTTCTTC.

This clone was seen a handful of times. This rearrangement joins TRBV2 to TRBJ1-5; D is ambiguous. The V end was cut by 3 bases, the J end by 1 base, with 10 bases between. CDR1 SNHLY and CDR2 FYNNEI come from the germline V gene. The CDR3 sequence is 15 residues long. This CDR3 reads CASSDGGASNQPQHF. The DNA for the CDR3 is TGTGCCAGCAGTGACGGAGGTGCAAGCAATCAGCCCCAGCATTTT.

The CDR3 spells CASSFTTGAQPQHF. The DNA for the CDR3 is TGTGCCAGCAGTTTTACTACAGGGGCTCAGCCCCAGCATTTT. The rearrangement uses TRBV6-5 and TRBJ1-5; 7 bases line up with TRBD1. CDR1 is MNHEY, CDR2 SVGAGI, per germline. With 4 bases clipped from V and 6 bases from J, the junction kept 6 bases outside the gene matches. The CDR3 spans 14 residues.

The chain links TRBV29-1 to TRBJ2-1; 10 bases fit TRBD2. V lost 5 bases and J lost 4; bases outside the gene matches: 17. Per germline, CDR1 SQVTM and CDR2 ANQGSEA. This CDR3 is built from 18 residues. The CDR3 is CSVKNRQGGLADYNEQFF. In nucleotides, the CDR3 is TGCAGCGTTAAGAATCGGCAGGGTGGACTAGCGGATTACAATGAGCAGTTCTTC.

The chain is built from TRBV7-9 and TRBJ2-3; 8 bases map to TRBD1. This CDR3 contains 15 residues. Trimming removed 5 bases from V and 0 bases from J; junction bases left unmatched: 4. Germline V lookup: CDR1 SEHNR, CDR2 FQNEAQ (reference sequence). Written as DNA, the CDR3 is TGTGCCAGCAGCACCGACAGGGGCAGCACAGATACGCAGTATTTT. Protein: CASSTDRGSTDTQYF.

This chain connects TRBV6-5 to TRBJ2-6; perhaps TRBD1 as D (6 bases). Trimming took 6 bases from V and 0 from J, leaving 9 bases between them. Germline CDR1 MNHEY, CDR2 SVGAGI. The CDR3 is made up of 15 amino acids. Here the CDR3 reads CASSLDSSGANVLTF. The CDR3 coding sequence is TGTGCCAGCAGCCTGGACAGCTCTGGGGCCAACGTCCTGACTTTC.

There are a few counts of this clone. This chain joins TRBV28 and TRBJ2-2; D ambiguous. Germline CDR1 is MDHEN and CDR2 is SYDVKM. The V gene lost 2 bases and the J gene lost 7 bases, with 8 bases spanning the gap. The length of the CDR3 is 13 residues. The chain's CDR3 is CASSLPGGGELFF. CDR3 DNA: TGTGCCAGCAGTTTACCTGGCGGCGGGGAGCTGTTTTTT.

The chain is built from TRBV28 and TRBJ1-5; D gene unclear. From germline, CDR1 is MDHEN and CDR2 SYDVKM. The CDR3 runs to 11 residues. The V gene lost 7 bases and the J gene lost 9 bases, with 10 bases spanning the gap. CDR3 nucleotides: TGTGCCAGCAACGGTTCTCCGCCCCAGCATTTT. Translating gives CASNGSPPQHF.

The count of this clone is one. The rearrangement joins TRBV27 to TRBJ2-5; 8 nucleotides line up with TRBD1. Germline V gives CDR1 MNHEY, CDR2 SMNVEV (reference sequence). The CDR3 has 15 residues. J gave up 5 bases and V 6 bases, and 11 bases lay outside the gene matches. CDR3 loop: CASRFGTGARETQYF. The CDR3 DNA sequence: TGTGCCAGCAGGTTCGGGACAGGAGCCCGGGAGACCCAGTACTTC.

This clone came up a few times. This rearrangement joins TRBV30 to TRBJ1-5, with no clear D. Germline V gene sequence: CDR1 GTSNPN, CDR2 SVGIG (reference sequence). The CDR3 length is 14 residues. The V end was cut by 1 base, the J end by 4 bases, with 11 bases between. The CDR3 DNA sequence: TGTGCCTGGAGTGGTCCTGGAGGGAATCAGCCCCAGCATTTT. Translating it yields CAWSGPGGNQPQHF.

This clone has a handful of counts. This chain uses TRBV27 with TRBJ2-6; the D is unclear. The CDR3 has 14 residues. Germline V gene lookup returns CDR1 MNHEY and CDR2 SMNVEV (reference sequence). V was clipped by 4 bases and J by 1 base, with 5 bases between them. CDR3 nucleotide sequence: TGTGCCAGCAGTTCAGCGTCTGGGGCCAACGTCCTGACTTTC. It is translated as CASSSASGANVLTF.

The V call is TRBV5-4, the J call TRBJ2-2, with 7 positions matching TRBD1. The V segment lost 7 bases and the J segment 2 bases; nucleotides outside the gene matches: 5. The germline V gene has CDR1 SGHNT and CDR2 YYREEE (reference sequence). The CDR3 totals 14 residues. CDR3 bases: TGTGCCAGCTCCGGACAGGCAAACACCGGGGAGCTGTTTTTT. It is translated as CASSGQANTGELFF.

This clone was counted only a few times. The V call is TRBV15, the J call TRBJ1-1; D not resolved. Germline lookup yields CDR1 LNHNV and CDR2 YYDKDF (reference sequence). V was cut by 0 bases and J by 0 bases, with 8 bases left in between. The CDR3 is made up of 15 amino acids. For the CDR3, the DNA is TGTGCCACCAGCAGAGACCTGGAGATGAACACTGAAGCTTTCTTT. Translation: CATSRDLEMNTEAFF.

This sequence joins TRBV4-3 and TRBJ2-2, with TRBD2 matching over 10 bases. CDR3 length: 16 amino acids. After removal of 1 base from V and 6 bases from J, the junction contained 5 bases not matched to a gene. Germline V gene lookup returns CDR1 LGHNA and CDR2 YSLEER. The CDR3 sequence: CASSQVLSGRAGELFF. For the CDR3, the DNA is TGCGCCAGCAGCCAAGTTTTGAGCGGGAGGGCCGGGGAGCTGTTTTTT.

Written as DNA, the CDR3 is TGTGCCATCAGTGAGTCGGCGACAGTTTGGGGAGAGACCCAGTACTTC. Translating it yields CAISESATVWGETQYF. This sequence joins TRBV10-3 and TRBJ2-5, with TRBD1 as a possible D gene (5 bases). This CDR3 comprises 16 residues. Trimming left V 0 bases short and J 4 bases short, with 15 bases between. CDR1 is ENHRY, CDR2 SYGVKD, per germline.

This chain connects TRBV4-2 to TRBJ2-1; 12 bases are shared with TRBD2. The CDR3 runs 15 residues. Germline trimming cut 0 bases from V and 9 bases from J; bases unmatched to any gene: 3. Germline CDR1 reads LGHNA; CDR2 reads YNFKEQ. In DNA form, the CDR3 reads TGTGCCAGCAGCCAAGATGGACTAGCGGGATCTGAGCAGTTCTTC. Translated, it gives CASSQDGLAGSEQFF.

CDR3 region: CSTGGGSHNEQFF. The CDR3 nucleotides read TGCAGCACTGGTGGCGGGAGTCACAATGAGCAGTTCTTC. The chain links TRBV29-1 to TRBJ2-1, with TRBD2 identical over 7 bases. Trimming cost V 8 bases and J 5 bases; bases outside gene matches: 9. CDR3 length equals 13 residues. In germline, CDR1 is SQVTM, CDR2 ANQGSEA.

The table lists this clone with a few counts. This rearrangement joins TRBV5-1 to TRBJ2-1; 15 bases line up with TRBD2. The CDR3 covers 17 residues. The V segment lost 5 bases and the J segment 3 bases; nucleotides outside the gene matches: 6. The germline gives CDR1 SGHRS, CDR2 YFSETQ. The CDR3 reads CASSRGLAGGRYNEQFF. DNA of the CDR3: TGCGCCAGCAGTCGAGGACTAGCGGGAGGGCGCTACAATGAGCAGTTCTTC.

This clone has more than one count but fewer than ten. The rearrangement links TRBV30 to TRBJ2-5, with 9 nucleotides matching TRBD1. Looked up from germline, CDR1 is GTSNPN and CDR2 is SVGIG (reference sequence). V shed 0 bases and J 5 bases; nucleotides not matched to a gene: 4. The CDR3 has 14 residues. CDR3 sequence: CAWSVTGGRETQYF. The CDR3 DNA reads as TGTGCCTGGAGTGTCACAGGGGGCAGGGAGACCCAGTACTTC. Full variable domain (outside the CDR3, taken from reference TRBV30 and TRBJ2-5): SQTIHQWPATLVQPVGSPLSLECTVEGTSNPNLYWYRQAAGRGLQLLFYSVGIGQISSEVPQNLSASRPQDRQFILSSKKLLLSDSGFYLCAWSVTGGRETQYFGPGTRLLVL.

In its sample, this clone was seen a few times. V and J are TRBV28 and TRBJ2-7; a possible D gene is TRBD1 (5 bases). Germline values: CDR1 MDHEN, CDR2 SYDVKM. CDR3 size: 15 residues. With 3 bases removed from V and 0 bases from J, the gap between germline ends came to 12 bases. Here the CDR3 reads CASSLGPGNSYEQYF. Here the CDR3 DNA reads TGTGCCAGCAGTTTGGGGCCAGGCAACTCCTACGAGCAGTACTTC. The full variable domain, in which reference TRBV28 and TRBJ2-7 provide the parts outside the CDR3, is DVKVTQSSRYLVKRTGEKVFLECVQDMDHENMFWYRQDPGLGLRLIYFSYDVKMKEKGDIPEGYSVSREKKERFSLILESASTNQTSMYLCASSLGPGNSYEQYFGPGTRLTVT.

J is TRBJ2-7 and V is TRBV19; 7 positions match TRBD2. CDR3 length: 15 amino acids. The germline CDR1 and CDR2 sequences are LNHDA and SQIVND (reference sequence). Trimming took 3 bases from V and 2 from J; bases not matched to a gene: 7. The CDR3 region is CASSIGGSFPYEQYF. The CDR3 region has the DNA TGTGCCAGTAGTATCGGCGGGAGCTTTCCCTACGAGCAGTACTTC.

This clone has more than one count but fewer than ten. The chain employs TRBV11-1 and TRBJ2-1, with 7 nucleotides matching TRBD2. The CDR3 totals 13 residues. Trimming removed 3 bases from V and 8 bases from J; junction bases left unmatched: 4. Germline V gives CDR1 SGHAT, CDR2 FQDESV (reference sequence). In nucleotides, the CDR3 is TGTGCCAGCAGCTTCGGGGGAGGGTATGAGCAGTTCTTC. Translating gives CASSFGGGYEQFF.

The CDR3 loop is CASSRDRGLTEAFF. In nucleotides, the CDR3 is TGTGCCAGCAGCCGGGACAGGGGGCTCACTGAAGCTTTCTTT. V and J are TRBV9 and TRBJ1-1, with 12 bases aligning to TRBD1. The CDR3 is made up of 14 amino acids. The germline gives CDR1 SGDLS, CDR2 YYNGEE. J lost 4 bases, V lost 4 bases, and 2 bases had no gene match.